Listed below are T cell receptor beta chains from one sample, sequenced in a study of shared clonotypes between healthy human individuals. Here immunoSEQ multiplex PCR was the method, and the copy in TCRdb shows in-frame clones only, minus some. The sample holds 2 million to 2.5 million clones, approximately 94% seen once. The specimen sequenced was naive CD4+ T cells sorted from blood. Receptors were obtained from a man younger than 30 in good health. Both conserved end residues are part of each CDR3. A D gene is named only where the DNA matches it firmly. Not all rows give a size; the values are once, few, many and, for expanded clones, a class.

-	TRBV5-1	-	TRBJ1-1	CASSLVAGNTEAFF	TGCGCCAGCAGCTTGGTCGCAGGGAACACTGAAGCTTTCTTT
-	TRBV14	-	TRBJ2-2	CASSQQLANTGELFF	TGTGCCAGCAGCCAACAACTAGCTAACACCGGGGAGCTGTTTTTT
-	TRBV2	-	TRBJ2-5	CASRRYQETQYF	TGTGCCAGCAGAAGGTACCAAGAGACCCAGTACTTC
-	TRBV29-1	-	TRBJ2-5	CSVVQGGETQYF	TGCAGCGTTGTACAGGGTGGCGAGACCCAGTACTTC
-	TRBV9	-	TRBJ2-1	CASSVESRMGRNEQFF	TGTGCCAGCAGCGTAGAATCAAGGATGGGTCGAAATGAGCAGTTCTTC
-	TRBV6-6	once	TRBJ2-5	CASSLPTGGQGTQYF	TGTGCCAGCAGTTTACCCACCGGTGGCCAGGGGACCCAGTACTTC
-	TRBV25-1	-	TRBJ2-3	CASSPPGDTQYF	TGTGCCAGCAGCCCACCGGGAGATACGCAGTATTTT
-	TRBV18	-	TRBJ2-7	CASSQGRSTYEQYF	TGTGCCAGCTCGCAGGGGCGGTCTACCTACGAGCAGTACTTC
TRBD1	TRBV6-5	-	TRBJ1-1	CASTSGGGRNTEAFF	TGTGCCAGCACCTCAGGGGGCGGGAGGAACACTGAAGCTTTCTTT
TRBD1	TRBV5-4	once	TRBJ2-7	CASSSRRQGKSSYEQYF	TGTGCCAGCAGTTCTCGACGACAGGGGAAGAGCTCCTACGAGCAGTACTTC
-	TRBV2	-	TRBJ2-7	CASSDDNYEQYF	TGTGCCAGCAGTGACGATAACTACGAGCAGTACTTC
-	TRBV18	-	TRBJ1-1	CASSPGGQQLGTEAFF	TGTGCCAGCTCACCAGGCGGTCAGCAACTGGGCACTGAAGCTTTCTTT
-	TRBV19	-	TRBJ1-2	CASRVALGSSGYTF	TGTGCCAGTAGAGTGGCTCTTGGTTCGTCCGGCTACACCTTC
-	TRBV7-9	-	TRBJ2-2	CASSLEGAGELFF	TGTGCCAGCAGCTTAGAGGGCGCCGGGGAGCTGTTTTTT
TRBD1	TRBV14	-	TRBJ2-7	CASSQIPGQGAPGEQYF	TGTGCCAGCAGCCAAATACCGGGACAGGGGGCGCCGGGTGAGCAGTACTTC
-	TRBV5-1	-	TRBJ1-2	CASSPELNYGYTF	TGCGCCAGCAGCCCGGAACTTAACTATGGCTACACCTTC
TRBD1	TRBV5-6	-	TRBJ2-1	CASSFTGVNNEQFF	TGTGCCAGCAGCTTTACAGGGGTCAACAATGAGCAGTTCTTC
-	TRBV7-6	-	TRBJ2-7	CASSSILGTTYEQYF	TGTGCCAGCAGCTCTATACTCGGGACAACCTACGAGCAGTACTTC
-	TRBV6-5	-	TRBJ2-7	CASSYLGGQQYF	TGTGCCAGCAGTTACCTAGGGGGACAGCAGTACTTC
TRBD2	TRBV5-1	-	TRBJ2-7	CASSLDGTNYEQYF	TGCGCCAGCAGCTTGGACGGGACTAACTACGAGCAGTACTTC
-	TRBV2	-	TRBJ1-6	CASRTDGGTNNSPLHF	TGTGCCAGCAGGACGGATGGGGGTACTAATAATTCACCCCTCCACTTT
-	TRBV5-4	-	TRBJ2-1	CASSLSFFSSYNEQFF	TGTGCCAGCAGCTTGTCTTTCTTCAGCTCCTACAATGAGCAGTTCTTC
-	TRBV5-1	-	TRBJ2-5	CASSKRLDVGETQYF	TGCGCCAGCAGCAAGAGACTAGATGTAGGGGAGACCCAGTACTTC
TRBD1	TRBV18	few	TRBJ2-2	CASSPGQGDSTGELFF	TGTGCCAGCTCACCGGGACAGGGAGACTCTACCGGGGAGCTGTTTTTT
TRBD2	TRBV18	-	TRBJ2-7	CASSPESGGYEQYF	TGTGCCAGCTCACCAGAGAGCGGGGGGTACGAGCAGTACTTC